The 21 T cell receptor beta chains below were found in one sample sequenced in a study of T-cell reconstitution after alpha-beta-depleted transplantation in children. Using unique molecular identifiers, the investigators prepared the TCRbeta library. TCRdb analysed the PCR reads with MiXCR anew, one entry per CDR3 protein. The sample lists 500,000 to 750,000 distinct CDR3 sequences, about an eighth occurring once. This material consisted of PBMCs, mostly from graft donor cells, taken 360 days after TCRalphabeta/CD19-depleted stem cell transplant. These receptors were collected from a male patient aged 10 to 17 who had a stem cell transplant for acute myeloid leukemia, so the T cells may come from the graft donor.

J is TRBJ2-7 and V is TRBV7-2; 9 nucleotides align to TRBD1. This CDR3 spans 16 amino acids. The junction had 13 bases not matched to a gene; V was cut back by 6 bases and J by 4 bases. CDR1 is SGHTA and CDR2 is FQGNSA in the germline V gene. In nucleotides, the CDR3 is TGTGCCAGCAGACTTACTGGGACAGGGTTTTCTTACGAGCAGTACTTC. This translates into CASRLTGTGFSYEQYF. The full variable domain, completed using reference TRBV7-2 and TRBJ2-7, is GAGVSQSPSNKVTEKGKDVELRCDPISGHTALYWYRQSLGQGLEFLIYFQGNSAPDKSGLPSDRFSAERTGGSVSTLTIQRTQQEDSAVYLCASRLTGTGFSYEQYFGPGTRLTVT.

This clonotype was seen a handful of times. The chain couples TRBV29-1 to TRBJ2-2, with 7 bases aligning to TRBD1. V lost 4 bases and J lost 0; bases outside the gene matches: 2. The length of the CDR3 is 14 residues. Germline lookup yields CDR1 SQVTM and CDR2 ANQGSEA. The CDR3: CSVGQGSNTGELFF. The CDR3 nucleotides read TGCAGCGTTGGACAGGGCTCGAACACCGGGGAGCTGTTTTTT.

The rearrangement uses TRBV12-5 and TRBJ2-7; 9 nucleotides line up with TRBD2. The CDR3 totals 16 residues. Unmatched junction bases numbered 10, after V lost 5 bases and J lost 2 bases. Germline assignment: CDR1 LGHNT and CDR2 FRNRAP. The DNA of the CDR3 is TGTGCTAGTGGTCCCCCGCCTAGCGGGGAAACCTACGAGCAGTACTTC. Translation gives CASGPPPSGETYEQYF. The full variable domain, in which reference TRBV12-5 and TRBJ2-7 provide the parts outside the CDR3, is DARVTQTPRHKVTEMGQEVTMRCQPILGHNTVFWYRQTMMQGLELLAYFRNRAPLDDSGMPKDRFSAEMPDATLATLKIQPSEPRDSAVYFCASGPPPSGETYEQYFGPGTRLTVT.

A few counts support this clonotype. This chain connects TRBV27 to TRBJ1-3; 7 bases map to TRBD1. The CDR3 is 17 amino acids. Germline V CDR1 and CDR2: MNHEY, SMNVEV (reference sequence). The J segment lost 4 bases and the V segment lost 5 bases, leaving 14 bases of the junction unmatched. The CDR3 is CASSPRREGAKGNTIYF. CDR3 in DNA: TGTGCCAGCAGTCCGCGACGGGAGGGGGCGAAAGGAAACACCATATATTTT.

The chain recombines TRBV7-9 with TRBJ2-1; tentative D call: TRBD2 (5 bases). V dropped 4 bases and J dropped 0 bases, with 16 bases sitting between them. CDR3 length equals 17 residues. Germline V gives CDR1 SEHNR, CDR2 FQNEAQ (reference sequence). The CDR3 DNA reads TGTGCCAGCAGCTCGTTTAAAGCGGCCAGCTCCTACAATGAGCAGTTCTTC. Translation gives CASSSFKAASSYNEQFF. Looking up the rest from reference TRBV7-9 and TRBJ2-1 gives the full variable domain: DTGVSQNPRHKITKRGQNVTFRCDPISEHNRLYWYRQTLGQGPEFLTYFQNEAQLEKSRLLSDRFSAERPKGSFSTLEIQRTEQGDSAMYLCASSSFKAASSYNEQFFGPGTRLTVL.

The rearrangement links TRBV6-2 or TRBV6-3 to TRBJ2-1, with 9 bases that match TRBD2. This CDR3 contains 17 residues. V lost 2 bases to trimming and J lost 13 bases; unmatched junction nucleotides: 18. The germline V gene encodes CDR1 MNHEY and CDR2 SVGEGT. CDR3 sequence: CASSYHRLILAGGGQFF. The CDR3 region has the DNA TGTGCCAGCAGTTACCATCGACTGATACTAGCGGGTGGGGGCCAGTTCTTC.

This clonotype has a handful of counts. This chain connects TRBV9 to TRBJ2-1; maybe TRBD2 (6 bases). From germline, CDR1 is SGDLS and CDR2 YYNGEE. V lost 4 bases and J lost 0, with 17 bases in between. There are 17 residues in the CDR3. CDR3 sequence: CASSTIIAESSYNEQFF. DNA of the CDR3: TGTGCCAGCAGCACAATAATAGCGGAGTCCTCCTACAATGAGCAGTTCTTC.

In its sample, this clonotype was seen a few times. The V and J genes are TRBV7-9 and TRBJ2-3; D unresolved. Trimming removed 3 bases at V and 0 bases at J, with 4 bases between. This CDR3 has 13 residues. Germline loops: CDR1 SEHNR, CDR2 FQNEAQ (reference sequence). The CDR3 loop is CASSFPSTDTQYF. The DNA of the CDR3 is TGTGCCAGCAGCTTTCCGAGCACAGATACGCAGTATTTT. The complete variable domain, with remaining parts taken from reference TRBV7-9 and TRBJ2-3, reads DTGVSQNPRHKITKRGQNVTFRCDPISEHNRLYWYRQTLGQGPEFLTYFQNEAQLEKSRLLSDRFSAERPKGSFSTLEIQRTEQGDSAMYLCASSFPSTDTQYFGPGTRLTVL.

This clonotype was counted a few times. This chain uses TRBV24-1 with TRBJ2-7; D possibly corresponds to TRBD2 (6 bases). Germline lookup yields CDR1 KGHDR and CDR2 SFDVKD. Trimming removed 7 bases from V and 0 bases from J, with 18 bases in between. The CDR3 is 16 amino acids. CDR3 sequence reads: CATSGPGDGSSYEQYF. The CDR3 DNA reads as TGTGCCACCAGCGGACCGGGGGACGGGAGCTCCTACGAGCAGTACTTC.

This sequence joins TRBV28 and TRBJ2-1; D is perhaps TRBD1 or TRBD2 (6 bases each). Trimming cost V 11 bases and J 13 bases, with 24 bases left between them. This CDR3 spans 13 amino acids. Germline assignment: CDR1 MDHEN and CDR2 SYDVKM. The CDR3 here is CAVNPGAAPPQFF. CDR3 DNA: TGTGCCGTCAACCCGGGGGCGGCCCCCCCTCAGTTCTTC.

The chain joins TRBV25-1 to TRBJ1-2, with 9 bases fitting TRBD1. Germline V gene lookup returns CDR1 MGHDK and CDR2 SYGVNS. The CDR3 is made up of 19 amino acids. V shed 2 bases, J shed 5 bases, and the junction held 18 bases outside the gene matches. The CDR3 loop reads CASSERLLPWTGALYGYTF. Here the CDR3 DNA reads TGTGCCAGCAGTGAACGTTTATTACCATGGACAGGGGCTTTATATGGCTACACCTTC.

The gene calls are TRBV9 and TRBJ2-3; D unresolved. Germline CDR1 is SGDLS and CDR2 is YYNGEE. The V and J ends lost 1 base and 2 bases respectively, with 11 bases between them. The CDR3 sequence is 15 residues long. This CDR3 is CASSVTVAFTDTQYF. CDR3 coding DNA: TGTGCCAGCAGCGTAACAGTAGCCTTCACAGATACGCAGTATTTT. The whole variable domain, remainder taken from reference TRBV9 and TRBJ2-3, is DSGVTQTPKHLITATGQRVTLRCSPRSGDLSVYWYQQSLDQGLQFLIQYYNGEERAKGNILERFSAQQFPDLHSELNLSSLELGDSALYFCASSVTVAFTDTQYFGPGTRLTVL.

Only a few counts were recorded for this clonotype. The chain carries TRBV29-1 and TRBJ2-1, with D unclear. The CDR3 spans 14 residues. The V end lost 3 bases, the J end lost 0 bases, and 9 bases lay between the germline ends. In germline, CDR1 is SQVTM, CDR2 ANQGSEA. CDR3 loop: CSVDGTFSYNEQFF. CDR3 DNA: TGCAGCGTTGATGGAACTTTCTCCTACAATGAGCAGTTCTTC.

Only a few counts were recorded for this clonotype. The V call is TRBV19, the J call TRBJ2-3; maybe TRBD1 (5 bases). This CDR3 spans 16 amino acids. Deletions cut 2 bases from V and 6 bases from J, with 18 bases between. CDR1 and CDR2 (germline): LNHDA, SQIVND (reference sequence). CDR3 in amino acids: CASSISPNLGRDTQYF. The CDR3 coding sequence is TGTGCCAGTAGTATATCTCCCAACCTGGGGCGCGATACGCAGTATTTT.

The CDR3 DNA reads as TGTGCCAGCACCAACCAAGGACCGGGACAGAGAAACACCATATATTTT. It specifies CASTNQGPGQRNTIYF. This chain connects TRBV28 to TRBJ1-3; 7 bases fit TRBD1. J was trimmed by 5 bases and V by 7 bases; bases with no gene match: 14. This CDR3 contains 16 residues. Germline CDR1 MDHEN, CDR2 SYDVKM. Supplemented by reference TRBV28 and TRBJ1-3, the full variable domain reads DVKVTQSSRYLVKRTGEKVFLECVQDMDHENMFWYRQDPGLGLRLIYFSYDVKMKEKGDIPEGYSVSREKKERFSLILESASTNQTSMYLCASTNQGPGQRNTIYFGEGSWLTVV.

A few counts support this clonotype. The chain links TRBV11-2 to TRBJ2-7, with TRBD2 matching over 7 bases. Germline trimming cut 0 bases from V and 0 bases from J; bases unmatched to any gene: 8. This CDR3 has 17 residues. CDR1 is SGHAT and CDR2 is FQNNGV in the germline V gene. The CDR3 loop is CASSLDAGLVISYEQYF. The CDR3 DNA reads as TGTGCCAGCAGCTTAGACGCTGGACTAGTGATCTCCTACGAGCAGTACTTC.

The CDR3 DNA reads as TGTGCTAGTGGTTTCACCCTATCGGACTGGCCCCGGGGGCAGTTCTTC. This gives the protein CASGFTLSDWPRGQFF. This sequence joins TRBV12-5 and TRBJ2-1; D perhaps matches TRBD2 (5 bases). Germline values: CDR1 LGHNT, CDR2 FRNRAP. V lost 3 bases and J lost 12, with 24 bases in between. The CDR3 loop spans 16 amino acids.

DNA for the CDR3: TGTGCCAGCAGCACCCCCCGTCGGGGCTTTGACAATGAGCAGTTCTTC. This gives the protein CASSTPRRGFDNEQFF. This chain connects TRBV9 to TRBJ2-1; D assignment may be TRBD1 or TRBD2 (5 bases each). Looked up from germline, CDR1 is SGDLS and CDR2 is YYNGEE. V was clipped by 4 bases and J by 5 bases, with 19 bases between them. The CDR3 length is 16 residues.

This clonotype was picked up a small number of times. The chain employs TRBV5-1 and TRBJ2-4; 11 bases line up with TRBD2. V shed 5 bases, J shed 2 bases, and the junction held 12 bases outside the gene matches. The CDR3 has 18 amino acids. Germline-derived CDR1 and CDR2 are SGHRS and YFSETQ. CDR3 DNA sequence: TGCGCCAGCAGATCGGGTCTAGCGGGAGGCGAAACCAAAAACATTCAGTACTTC. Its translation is CASRSGLAGGETKNIQYF. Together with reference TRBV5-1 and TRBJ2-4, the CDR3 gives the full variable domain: KAGVTQTPRYLIKTRGQQVTLSCSPISGHRSVSWYQQTPGQGLQFLFEYFSETQRNKGNFPGRFSGRQFSNSRSEMNVSTLELGDSALYLCASRSGLAGGETKNIQYFGAGTRLSVL.

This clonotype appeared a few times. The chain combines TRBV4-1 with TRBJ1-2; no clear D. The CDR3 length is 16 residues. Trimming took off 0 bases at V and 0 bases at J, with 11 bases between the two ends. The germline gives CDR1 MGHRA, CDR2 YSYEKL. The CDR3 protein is CASSQDSPGTNYGYTF. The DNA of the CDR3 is TGCGCCAGCAGCCAAGATTCCCCAGGAACTAACTATGGCTACACCTTC.

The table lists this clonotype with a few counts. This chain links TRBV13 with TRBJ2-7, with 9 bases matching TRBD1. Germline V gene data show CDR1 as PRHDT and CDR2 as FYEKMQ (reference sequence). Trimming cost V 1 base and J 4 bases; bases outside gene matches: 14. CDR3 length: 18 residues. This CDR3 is CASSLAPPVTGGWYEQYF. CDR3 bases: TGTGCCAGCAGCTTAGCCCCGCCCGTGACAGGGGGATGGTACGAGCAGTACTTC.